These T cell receptor beta chains were read from a single sample in a study of T cells in Graves' hyperthyroidism and ophthalmopathy. TCRdb analysed the multiplex PCR reads with MiXCR anew, one entry per CDR3 protein. The data hold about 700,000 distinct CDR3 sequences, with about 45% observed a single time. Sequences were obtained from peripheral blood or thyroid tissue (not recorded which). The source is an adult man with Graves' disease, either hyperthyroidism or ophthalmopathy (not recorded which). CDR3s include the opening cysteine and the closing phenylalanine or tryptophan. A D gene is named only where the DNA matches it firmly. Clone size is given for some rows only: seen once, a few or many times, or a class if the clone is expanded.

TRBD1	16	once	TRBJ1-1	TRBV7-9	CASSDGTGAPNTEAFF	TGTGCCAGCAGCGACGGGACAGGGGCGCCAAACACTGAAGCTTTCTTT
NA	12	NA	TRBJ1-4	TRBV19	CASLGSSEKLFF	TGTGCCAGCCTGGGAAGTAGCGAAAAACTGTTTTTT
NA	14	few	TRBJ2-7	TRBV5-1	CASSVGIQGYEQYF	TGCGCCAGCAGCGTCGGGATACAAGGCTACGAGCAGTACTTC
TRBD1	15	many	TRBJ1-6	TRBV9	CASSGPGTANSPLHF	TGTGCCAGCAGCGGACCCGGGACAGCTAATTCACCCCTCCACTTT
TRBD1	10	NA	TRBJ1-1	TRBV29-1	CSVLQGEAFF	TGCAGCGTATTACAGGGGGAAGCTTTCTTT
NA	14	NA	TRBJ1-1	TRBV2	CASCETGRVTEAFF	TGTGCCAGCTGTGAAACGGGCAGGGTCACTGAAGCTTTCTTT
TRBD1	13	many	TRBJ1-2	TRBV14	CASSRTGAGGYTF	TGTGCCAGCAGCCGGACAGGGGCCGGGGGCTACACCTTC
TRBD1	15	few	TRBJ1-2	TRBV20-1	CSARDWDSKKAGYTF	TGCAGTGCTAGAGATTGGGACAGTAAGAAGGCTGGCTACACCTTC
NA	14	NA	TRBJ2-3	TRBV9	CASNSRSGTGTQYF	TGTGCCAGCAACTCTCGAAGCGGCACAGGTACGCAGTATTTT
NA	10	many	TRBJ1-1	TRBV2	CASMGKEAFF	TGTGCCAGCATGGGCAAGGAAGCTTTCTTT
TRBD1	17	few	TRBJ2-5	TRBV7-9	CASSGPGQGATGETQYF	TGTGCCAGCAGCGGGCCGGGACAGGGGGCGACGGGAGAGACCCAGTACTTC
NA	16	NA	TRBJ1-1	TRBV19	CAGSYDTNGDGSEAFF	TGTGCCGGTAGTTACGATACGAACGGGGATGGGTCTGAAGCTTTCTTT
TRBD2	13	once	TRBJ2-7	TRBV7-2	CASSWGLASEQYF	TGTGCCAGCAGCTGGGGACTAGCGAGCGAGCAGTACTTC
NA	15	NA	TRBJ2-5	TRBV20-1	CSAKEMSQLGETQYF	TGCAGTGCTAAAGAGATGTCCCAGCTTGGGGAGACCCAGTACTTC
TRBD1	16	few	TRBJ2-6	TRBV5-1	CASSQGTDTGANVLTF	TGCGCCAGCAGCCAGGGGACAGATACTGGGGCCAACGTCCTGACTTTC
TRBD2	15	many	TRBJ2-2	TRBV6-6	CASSLLAGDTGELFF	TGTGCCAGCAGTCTTCTAGCGGGGGACACCGGGGAGCTGTTTTTT
NA	13	few	TRBJ1-1	TRBV19	CASSIFRNSEAFF	TGTGCCAGTAGTATATTCCGGAACAGCGAAGCTTTCTTT
NA	13	few	TRBJ1-2	TRBV7-9	CASSLEGLHGYTF	TGTGCCAGCAGCTTAGAAGGTTTGCATGGCTACACCTTC
TRBD1	14	few	TRBJ1-1	TRBV10-3	CAIKSGTGNTEAFF	TGTGCCATCAAGAGTGGGACAGGGAACACTGAAGCTTTCTTT
NA	13	once	TRBJ1-2	TRBV24-1	CATSEAFFHGYTF	TGCGCCACCAGTGAAGCGTTTTTCCATGGCTACACCTTC
NA	15	NA	TRBJ1-2	TRBV14	CASSAGTINLYGYTF	TGTGCCAGCAGCGCCGGGACAATCAACCTTTATGGCTACACCTTC
NA	13	once	TRBJ1-2	TRBV7-9	CASSLAQGAGYTF	TGTGCCAGCAGCTTAGCGCAGGGAGCTGGCTACACCTTC
NA	16	NA	TRBJ1-5	TRBV19	CASSHGAGHSNQPQHF	TGTGCCAGTAGTCATGGGGCAGGCCATAGCAATCAGCCCCAGCATTTT
NA	11	NA	TRBJ1-4	TRBV20-1	CSAEDGEKLFF	TGCAGTGCTGAAGATGGGGAAAAACTGTTTTTT
NA	14	NA	TRBJ1-4	TRBV25-1	CASSLPASNEKLFF	TGTGCCAGCAGCCTCCCCGCGTCAAATGAAAAACTGTTTTTT
NA	15	few	TRBJ2-2	TRBV7-9	CASSKSGLHTGELFF	TGTGCCAGCAGCAAGAGCGGGTTACACACCGGGGAGCTGTTTTTT
NA	15	once	TRBJ1-6	TRBV9	CASSPKQGQDSPLHF	TGTGCCAGCAGCCCAAAACAGGGTCAGGATTCACCCCTCCACTTT
NA	13	few	TRBJ2-7	TRBV4-3	CASSQSEAYEQYF	TGCGCCAGCAGCCAGAGCGAGGCCTACGAGCAGTACTTC
TRBD1	12	many	TRBJ1-2	TRBV24-1	CATRDRDYGYTF	TGTGCCACCCGGGACAGAGATTATGGCTACACCTTC
NA	14	few	TRBJ1-1	TRBV12-3/TRBV12-4	CASSLGVDNTEAFF	TGTGCCAGCAGCTTAGGAGTGGATAACACTGAAGCTTTCTTT
NA	14	few	TRBJ2-7	TRBV7-2	CASTQGGPSYEQYF	TGTGCCAGCACTCAGGGGGGACCTTCCTACGAGCAGTACTTC
NA	14	few	TRBJ1-4	TRBV12-3/TRBV12-4	CASSPRRGSGKLFF	TGTGCCAGCAGTCCCCGACGAGGTAGCGGAAAACTGTTTTTT
NA	17	NA	TRBJ2-7	TRBV5-1	CASSQGRGGTRLYEQYF	TGCGCCAGCAGCCAAGGGAGGGGCGGGACAAGGCTCTACGAGCAGTACTTC
TRBD1	14	NA	TRBJ1-2	TRBV2	CASSAPTGNYGYTF	TGTGCCAGCAGTGCGCCGACAGGGAACTATGGCTACACCTTC
TRBD1	21	once	TRBJ1-4	TRBV7-9	CAGSSTYQPGQGKSANEKLFF	TGTGCCGGCAGCTCTACATACCAACCGGGACAGGGGAAATCAGCTAATGAAAAACTGTTTTTT
NA	12	many	TRBJ1-1	TRBV7-8	CASSLVRNEAFF	TGTGCCAGCAGCTTAGTGCGAAATGAAGCTTTCTTT
NA	13	NA	TRBJ2-7	TRBV19	CASSMGRKYEQYF	TGTGCCAGTAGTATGGGCAGAAAATACGAGCAGTACTTC
NA	14	NA	TRBJ1-3	TRBV2	CASSDPGQTNTIYF	TGTGCCAGCAGTGATCCTGGTCAGACGAACACCATATATTTT
NA	13	few	TRBJ1-3	TRBV30	CAWNYDSGNTIYF	TGTGCCTGGAACTACGACTCTGGAAACACCATATATTTT
TRBD1	16	NA	TRBJ1-5	TRBV7-9	CASNYAQGISNQPQHF	TGTGCCAGCAATTACGCACAGGGGATCAGCAATCAGCCCCAGCATTTT
NA	12	NA	TRBJ1-1	TRBV29-1	CSAGHENTEAFF	TGCAGCGCAGGACACGAGAACACTGAAGCTTTCTTT
NA	14	NA	TRBJ1-4	TRBV29-1	CSVGEGRINEKLFF	TGCAGCGTTGGAGAGGGTAGGATTAATGAAAAACTGTTTTTT
TRBD1	16	NA	TRBJ1-3	TRBV10-1	CASSDPGTAGGNTIYF	TGCGCCAGCAGTGATCCCGGGACAGCGGGAGGAAACACCATATATTTT
NA	14	NA	TRBJ1-3	TRBV6-5	CASSYSPGQNTIYF	TGTGCCAGCAGTTACTCGCCAGGGCAGAACACCATATATTTT
NA	14	NA	TRBJ2-7	TRBV9	CASSVGVGGVEQYF	TGTGCCAGCAGCGTAGGTGTCGGGGGAGTCGAGCAGTACTTC
NA	13	NA	TRBJ1-3	TRBV29-1	CSAQRAGLNTIYF	TGCAGCGCCCAGAGGGCAGGGTTGAACACCATATATTTT
TRBD2	16	few	TRBJ2-7	TRBV7-2	CASSSNPTSGVYEQYF	TGTGCCAGCAGCTCTAATCCGACTAGCGGGGTCTACGAGCAGTACTTC
NA	10	NA	TRBJ1-5	TRBV29-1	CSFNGKPQHF	TGCAGCTTTAACGGAAAGCCCCAGCATTTT
NA	14	NA	TRBJ1-1	TRBV29-1	CSSPDTQRNTEAFF	TGCAGCTCGCCGGACACCCAAAGGAACACTGAAGCTTTCTTT
NA	14	NA	TRBJ1-5	TRBV2	CASVEGQPNQPQHF	TGTGCCAGCGTTGAAGGCCAGCCCAATCAGCCCCAGCATTTT
NA	14	NA	TRBJ1-2	TRBV6-1	CASSDRTRAYGYTF	TGTGCCAGCAGTGATAGGACCCGCGCCTATGGCTACACCTTC
TRBD1	14	few	TRBJ1-3	TRBV2	CASSSGTVGNTIYF	TGTGCCAGCAGTTCCGGGACAGTTGGAAACACCATATATTTT
NA	12	NA	TRBJ1-1	TRBV12-3/TRBV12-4	CASSSNPSEAFF	TGTGCCAGCAGTTCGAACCCATCTGAAGCTTTCTTT
NA	13	many	TRBJ1-1	TRBV10-3	CATLGLPNTEAFF	TGTGCCACACTGGGACTGCCGAACACTGAAGCTTTCTTT
NA	15	NA	TRBJ1-4	TRBV7-2	CASSLGPLNTEKLFF	TGTGCCAGCAGCTTGGGACCCCTAAACACTGAAAAACTGTTTTTT